Presented here are 10 T cell receptor beta chains from one specimen sequenced in a study of T cell responses to AZD1222 COVID-19 vaccine. Assay: immunoSEQ multiplex PCR; the TCRdb copy retains only in-frame clones and omits some. The sample yields about 100,000 clones, 80% to 95% seen once. The input for sequencing was peripheral blood, taken 28 days after the second AZD1222 dose. The origin of the receptors is an adult who received the AZD1222 COVID-19 vaccine.

V is TRBV27 and J is TRBJ1-1; 7 positions agree with TRBD1. CDR3 length: 14 residues. With V trimmed by 2 bases and J by 4 bases, 4 bases remained unmatched. Per germline, CDR1 MNHEY and CDR2 SMNVEV (reference sequence). The chain's CDR3 is CASSLRDRGTEAFF. The CDR3 coding sequence is TGTGCCAGCAGTTTACGGGACAGAGGCACTGAAGCTTTCTTT.

This rearrangement joins TRBV7-2 to TRBJ1-2, with 12 bases lining up with TRBD1. CDR3 size: 15 residues. The V gene's germline CDR1 is SGHTA and CDR2 FQGNSA. J was trimmed by 8 bases and V by 2 bases; bases with no gene match: 6. This CDR3 reads CASSLPGTGGRGYTF. Written as DNA, the CDR3 is TGTGCCAGCAGCTTACCAGGGACAGGGGGCAGGGGCTACACCTTC.

The V gene is TRBV6-2 or TRBV6-3, the J gene TRBJ1-1; no clear D. This CDR3 comprises 14 residues. Deletions cut 1 base from V and 1 base from J, with 7 bases between. Germline loops: CDR1 MNHEY, CDR2 SVGEGT. This chain's CDR3 is CASSYFGTNTEAFF. As DNA, the CDR3 is TGTGCCAGCAGTTACTTCGGAACGAACACTGAAGCTTTCTTT.

By share, this clone counts as medium-sized. V is TRBV4-1 and J is TRBJ2-7, with D perhaps being TRBD1 or TRBD2 (5 bases each). Germline CDR1 is MGHRA and CDR2 is YSYEKL. CDR3 length equals 15 residues. Trimming cost V 1 base and J 2 bases, with 12 bases left between them. This chain's CDR3 is CASSQVDTGPYEQYF. The CDR3 DNA reads as TGCGCCAGCAGCCAAGTCGACACGGGGCCCTACGAGCAGTACTTC.

This clone was picked up one time. The chain recombines TRBV19 with TRBJ1-1, with 9 bases fitting TRBD1. Unmatched junction bases numbered 3, after V lost 3 bases and J lost 4 bases. The CDR3 spans 14 residues. The V gene's germline CDR1 is LNHDA and CDR2 SQIVND (reference sequence). DNA for the CDR3: TGTGCCAGTAGTATGGGGGACAGGGTCACTGAAGCTTTCTTT. As protein: CASSMGDRVTEAFF.

The rearrangement uses TRBV24-1 and TRBJ1-2; 10 bases are shared with TRBD1. The trim removed 4 bases at V and 6 bases at J, leaving 7 bases unmatched. This CDR3 contains 15 residues. Looked up from germline, CDR1 is KGHDR and CDR2 is SFDVKD. The CDR3, as DNA: TGTGCCACCAGTGACGGGACAGGGGTTCTGAATGGCTACACCTTC. This gives the protein CATSDGTGVLNGYTF.

Note on this clone: Relative to the germline gene, one junction end is altered; a read error may explain this. The chain employs TRBV27 and TRBJ2-2, with a weak D call TRBD2 (5 bases). CDR3 size: 13 residues. CDR1 and CDR2 (germline): MNHEY, SMNVEV (reference sequence). CDR3 DNA: TGTGCCAGCAGTCTATCGGGGACCGGGGAGCTGTTTTTT. Protein: CASSLSGTGELFF.

This chain links TRBV27 with TRBJ1-5, with D maybe TRBD1 (5 bases). The CDR3 length is 15 residues. The V end was cut by 8 bases, the J end by 6 bases, with 20 bases between. Germline assignment: CDR1 MNHEY and CDR2 SMNVEV (reference sequence). The CDR3 loop reads CASSPGGERSQPQHF. In nucleotides, the CDR3 is TGTGCCAGCTCCCCTGGGGGGGAGAGAAGTCAGCCCCAGCATTTT.

This chain uses TRBV21-1 with TRBJ1-5. TRBV21-1 is reported as a pseudogene. This CDR3 contains 17 residues. CDR3 sequence (DNA): TGTGCCACCTCTGATTGGAGAGGGGACTCCAGCAATCAGCCCCAGCATTTT. Encoded protein: CATSDWRGDSSNQPQHF.

This sequence joins TRBV27 and TRBJ2-7; the match to TRBD2 covers 7 bases. V gave up 5 bases and J gave up 0 bases; unmatched junction bases: 4. Germline CDR1 reads MNHEY; CDR2 reads SMNVEV (reference sequence). The CDR3 contains 14 residues. CDR3 nucleotides: TGTGCCAGCAGTAAGGGAGGGCCCTCCTACGAGCAGTACTTC. Translated, it gives CASSKGGPSYEQYF.